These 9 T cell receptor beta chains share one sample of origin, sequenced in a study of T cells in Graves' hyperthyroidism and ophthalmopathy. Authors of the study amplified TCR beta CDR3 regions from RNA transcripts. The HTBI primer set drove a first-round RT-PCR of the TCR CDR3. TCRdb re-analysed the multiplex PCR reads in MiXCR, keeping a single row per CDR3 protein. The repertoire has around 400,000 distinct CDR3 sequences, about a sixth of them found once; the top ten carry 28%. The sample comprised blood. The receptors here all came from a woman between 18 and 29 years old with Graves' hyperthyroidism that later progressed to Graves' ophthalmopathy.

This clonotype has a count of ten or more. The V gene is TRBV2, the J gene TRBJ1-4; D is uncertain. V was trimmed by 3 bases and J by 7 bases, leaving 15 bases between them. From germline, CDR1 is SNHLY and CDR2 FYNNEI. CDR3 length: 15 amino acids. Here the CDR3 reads CASSDGWGVGEKLFF. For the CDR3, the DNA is TGTGCCAGCAGTGACGGCTGGGGTGTTGGTGAAAAACTGTTTTTT.

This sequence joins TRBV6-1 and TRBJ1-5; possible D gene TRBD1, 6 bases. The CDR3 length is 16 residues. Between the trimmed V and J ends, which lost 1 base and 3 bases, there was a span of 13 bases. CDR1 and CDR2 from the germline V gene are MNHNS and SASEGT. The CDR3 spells CASSEESWTANQPQHF. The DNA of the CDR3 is TGTGCCAGCAGTGAAGAGTCCTGGACAGCCAATCAGCCCCAGCATTTT.

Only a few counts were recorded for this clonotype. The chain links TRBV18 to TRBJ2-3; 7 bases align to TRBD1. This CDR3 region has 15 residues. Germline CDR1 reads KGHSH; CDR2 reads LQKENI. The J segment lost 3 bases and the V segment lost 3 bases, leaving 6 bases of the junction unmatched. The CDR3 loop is CASSPVRGSTDTQYF. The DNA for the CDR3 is TGTGCCAGCTCACCTGTCAGGGGGTCGACAGATACGCAGTATTTT.

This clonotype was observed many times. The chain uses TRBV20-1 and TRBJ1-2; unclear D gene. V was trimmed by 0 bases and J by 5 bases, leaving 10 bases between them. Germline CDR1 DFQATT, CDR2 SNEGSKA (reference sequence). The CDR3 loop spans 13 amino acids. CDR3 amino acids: CSARDRGSYGYTF. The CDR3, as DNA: TGCAGTGCTAGAGATCGAGGCAGTTATGGCTACACCTTC.

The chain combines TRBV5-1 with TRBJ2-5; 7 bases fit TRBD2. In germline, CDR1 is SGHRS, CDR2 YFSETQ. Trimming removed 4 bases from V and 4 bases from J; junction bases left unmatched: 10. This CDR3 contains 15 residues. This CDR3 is CASSPHVAGVETQYF. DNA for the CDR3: TGCGCCAGCAGCCCCCATGTGGCGGGAGTAGAGACCCAGTACTTC.

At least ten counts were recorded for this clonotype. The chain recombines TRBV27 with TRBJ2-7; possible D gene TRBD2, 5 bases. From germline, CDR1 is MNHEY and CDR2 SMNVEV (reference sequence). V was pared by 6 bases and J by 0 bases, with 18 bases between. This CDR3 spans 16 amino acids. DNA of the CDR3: TGTGCCAGCAGCCTCCGACTGGACTCCTACTCCTACGAGCAGTACTTC. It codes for CASSLRLDSYSYEQYF.

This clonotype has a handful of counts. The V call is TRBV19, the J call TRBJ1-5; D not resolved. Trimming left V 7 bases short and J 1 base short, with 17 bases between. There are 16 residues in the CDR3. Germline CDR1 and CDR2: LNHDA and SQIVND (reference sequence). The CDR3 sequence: CASTPGGSWSNQPQHF. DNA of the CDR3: TGTGCCAGTACTCCGGGTGGGTCGTGGAGCAATCAGCCCCAGCATTTT.

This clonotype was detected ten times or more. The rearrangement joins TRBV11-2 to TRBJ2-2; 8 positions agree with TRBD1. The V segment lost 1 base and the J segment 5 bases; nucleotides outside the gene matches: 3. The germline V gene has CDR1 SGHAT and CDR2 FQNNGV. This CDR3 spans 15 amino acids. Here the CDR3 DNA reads TGTGCCAGCAGCTTAGTGACAGGGGAAACCGGGGAGCTGTTTTTT. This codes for CASSLVTGETGELFF.

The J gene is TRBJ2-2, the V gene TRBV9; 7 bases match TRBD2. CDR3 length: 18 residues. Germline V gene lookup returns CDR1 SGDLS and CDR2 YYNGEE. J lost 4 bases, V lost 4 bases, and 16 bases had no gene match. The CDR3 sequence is CASSLTYKAGLGTGELFF. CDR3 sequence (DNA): TGTGCCAGCAGCCTAACCTATAAAGCGGGATTGGGCACCGGGGAGCTGTTTTTT. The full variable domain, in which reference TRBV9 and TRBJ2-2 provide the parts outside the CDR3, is DSGVTQTPKHLITATGQRVTLRCSPRSGDLSVYWYQQSLDQGLQFLIQYYNGEERAKGNILERFSAQQFPDLHSELNLSSLELGDSALYFCASSLTYKAGLGTGELFFGEGSRLTVL.